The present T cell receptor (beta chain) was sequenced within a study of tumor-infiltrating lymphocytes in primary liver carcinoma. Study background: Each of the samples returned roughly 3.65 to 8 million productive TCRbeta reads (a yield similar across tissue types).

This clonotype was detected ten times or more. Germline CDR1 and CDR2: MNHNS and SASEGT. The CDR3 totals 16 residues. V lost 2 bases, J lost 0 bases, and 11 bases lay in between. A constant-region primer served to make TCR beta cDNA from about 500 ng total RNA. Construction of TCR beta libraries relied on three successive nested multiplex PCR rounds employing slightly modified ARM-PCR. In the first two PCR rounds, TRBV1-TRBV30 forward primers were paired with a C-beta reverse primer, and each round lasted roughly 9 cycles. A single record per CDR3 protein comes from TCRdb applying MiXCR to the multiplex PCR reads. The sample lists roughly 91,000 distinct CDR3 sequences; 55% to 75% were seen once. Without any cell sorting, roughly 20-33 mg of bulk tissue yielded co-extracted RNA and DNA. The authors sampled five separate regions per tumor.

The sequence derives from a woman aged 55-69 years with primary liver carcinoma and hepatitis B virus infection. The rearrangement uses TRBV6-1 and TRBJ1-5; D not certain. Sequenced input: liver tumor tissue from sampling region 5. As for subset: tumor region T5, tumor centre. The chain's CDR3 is CASSEISGHSNQPQHF. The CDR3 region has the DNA TGTGCCAGCAGTGAAATATCTGGGCATAGCAATCAGCCCCAGCATTTT.